The clone carrying this T cell receptor beta chain came up a few times. Looked up from germline, CDR1 is SGHDT and CDR2 is YYEEEE. Trimming took off 1 base at V and 3 bases at J, with 16 bases between the two ends. CDR3 size: 16 residues. These data belong to a study of T-cell reconstitution after alpha-beta-depleted transplantation in children. Preparation of the TCRbeta library involved a method that used unique molecular identifiers. One entry per CDR3 protein results from TCRdb running MiXCR on the PCR reads. The table shows roughly 500,000 distinct CDR3 sequences, with over 25% occurring only once.

This clonotype originated in a human donor who donated a stem cell graft to a child with aplastic anemia. The chain combines TRBV5-6 with TRBJ1-2; maybe TRBD1 (6 bases). Sequencing was performed on PBMCs from the stem cell graft donor, taken from the stem cell graft. Here the CDR3 DNA reads TGTGCCAGCAGCTTGCTTCGCGACAGGAACGACTATGGCTACACCTTC. This encodes CASSLLRDRNDYGYTF. The variable domain in full, with the rest retrieved from reference TRBV5-6 and TRBJ1-2, is DAGVTQSPTHLIKTRGQQVTLRCSPKSGHDTVSWYQQALGQGPQFIFQYYEEEERQRGNFPDRFSGHQFPNYSSELNVNALLLGDSALYLCASSLLRDRNDYGYTFGSGTRLTVV.